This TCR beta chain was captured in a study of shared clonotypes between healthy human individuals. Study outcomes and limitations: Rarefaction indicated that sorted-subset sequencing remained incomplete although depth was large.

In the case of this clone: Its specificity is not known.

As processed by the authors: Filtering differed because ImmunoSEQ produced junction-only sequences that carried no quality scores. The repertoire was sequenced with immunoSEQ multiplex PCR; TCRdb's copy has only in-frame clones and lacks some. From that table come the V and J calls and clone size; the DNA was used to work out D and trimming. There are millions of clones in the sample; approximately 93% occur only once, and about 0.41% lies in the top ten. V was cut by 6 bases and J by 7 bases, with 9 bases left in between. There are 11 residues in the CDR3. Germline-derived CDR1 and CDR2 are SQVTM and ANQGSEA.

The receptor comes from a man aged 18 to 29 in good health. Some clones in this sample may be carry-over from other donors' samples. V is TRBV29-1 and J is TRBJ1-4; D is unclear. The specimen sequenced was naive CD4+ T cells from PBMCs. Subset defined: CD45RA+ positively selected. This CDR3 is CSVESAEKLFF. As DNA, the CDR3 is TGCAGCGTCGAGTCGGCTGAAAAACTGTTTTTT. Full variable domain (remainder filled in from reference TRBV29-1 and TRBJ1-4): SAVISQKPSRDICQRGTSLTIQCQVDSQVTMMFWYRQQPGQSLTLIATANQGSEATYESGFVIDKFPISRPNLTFSTLTVSNMSPEDSSIYLCSVESAEKLFFGSGTQLSVL.